The 9 T cell receptor beta chains given below trace back to one sample, sequenced in a study of control samples from healthy donors and cancer patients. Profiling relied on immunoSEQ multiplex PCR, and the TCRdb table lists in-frame clones only, not all of them. The sample includes around 30,000 clones, more than 75% of them seen just once. Source material: PBMCs. The receptor source for this set is a man aged 50 to 59 with lung cancer.

The sample holds a few counts of this clone. The chain employs TRBV4-3 and TRBJ2-2; 8 bases are a match to TRBD1. In germline, CDR1 is LGHNA, CDR2 YSLEER. The CDR3 runs 15 residues. With 4 bases clipped from V and 1 base from J, the junction kept 2 bases outside the gene matches. DNA of the CDR3: TGCGCCAGCAGCCCGGGGACAGGGAACACCGGGGAGCTGTTTTTT. Protein sequence: CASSPGTGNTGELFF.

The genes are TRBV5-1 and TRBJ2-3; D call uncertain. Germline V lookup: CDR1 SGHRS, CDR2 YFSETQ. This CDR3 is 13 amino acids long. V dropped 2 bases and J dropped 5 bases, with 9 bases sitting between them. The CDR3 DNA follows: TGCGCCAGCAGCTTTGAAGGTGGAGATACGCAGTATTTT. The encoded protein is CASSFEGGDTQYF.

The count of this clone is one. The chain links TRBV5-1 to TRBJ2-1, with 9 bases that match TRBD2. J gave up 2 bases and V 0 bases, and 3 bases lay outside the gene matches. Germline lookup yields CDR1 SGHRS and CDR2 YFSETQ. CDR3 length equals 16 residues. This CDR3 reads CASSLVAGATYNEQFF. For the CDR3, the DNA is TGCGCCAGCAGCTTGGTAGCGGGGGCGACCTACAATGAGCAGTTCTTC.

This chain links TRBV9 with TRBJ1-2, with unresolved D. The CDR3 is 17 residues long. CDR1 is SGDLS, CDR2 YYNGEE, per germline. The germline V and J ends were trimmed by 4 bases and 4 bases, with 23 bases remaining between them. CDR3 residues: CASSPVWSGIKSYGYTF. The CDR3 DNA reads as TGTGCCAGCAGCCCAGTATGGTCCGGGATCAAAAGCTATGGCTACACCTTC.

The chain is built from TRBV3-1 (or the pseudogene TRBV3-2) and TRBJ1-6; 8 nucleotides line up with TRBD1. V dropped 0 bases and J dropped 9; count of bases not matched to a gene: 4. This CDR3 has 15 amino acids. Germline V gene data show CDR1 as LGHDT and CDR2 as YNNKEL (reference sequence). The CDR3 loop is CASSQDGTGSSPLHF. In DNA form, the CDR3 reads TGTGCCAGCAGCCAAGATGGGACAGGAAGTTCACCCCTCCACTTT.

The CDR3 spells CASSSGTSNTGELFF. In nucleotides, the CDR3 is TGTGCCAGCAGTTCCGGGACTTCGAACACCGGGGAGCTGTTTTTT. The chain combines TRBV27 with TRBJ2-2; the D gene is possibly TRBD2 (6 bases). Per the germline V gene, CDR1 is MNHEY and CDR2 is SMNVEV (reference sequence). The CDR3 is made up of 15 amino acids. The V and J ends lost 4 bases and 0 bases respectively, with 9 bases between them.

This clone was recorded only once. The V and J genes are TRBV11-2 and TRBJ1-2; D ambiguous. Germline-derived CDR1 and CDR2 are SGHAT and FQNNGV. Trimming took off 5 bases at V and 2 bases at J, with 9 bases between the two ends. CDR3 length equals 13 residues. This CDR3 is CASSPTVNYGYTF. CDR3 sequence (DNA): TGTGCCAGCAGCCCGACTGTCAACTATGGCTACACCTTC.

CDR3 nucleotide sequence: TGTGCCAGCAGTCTTTGGGGCAGCAATCAGCCCCAGCATTTT. Translation gives CASSLWGSNQPQHF. This chain joins TRBV6-2 or TRBV6-3 and TRBJ1-5; tentatively, D is TRBD1 (5 bases). CDR3 length: 14 amino acids. Germline loops: CDR1 MNHEY, CDR2 SVGEGT. V was clipped by 5 bases and J by 1 base, with 9 bases between them.

This rearrangement joins TRBV13 to TRBJ1-2; the D is unclear. CDR1 and CDR2 (germline): PRHDT, FYEKMQ (reference sequence). CDR3 length: 12 residues. V lost 4 bases, J lost 5 bases, and 8 bases lay in between. The CDR3 protein is CASSSGYYGYTF. CDR3 nucleotides: TGTGCCAGCAGCTCGGGTTATTATGGCTACACCTTC.